This TCR beta chain is from a study of cytomegalovirus exposure and HLA in healthy donors. As for the study in general: Most genotyped donors, 81% of 300 to 400, had Caucasian-associated genetic ancestry. Study-level findings and limits: Donor immune exposure was known only as CMV serostatus. Presence/absence analyses assumed roughly uniform sequencing depth across donors, which may not hold. The authors judged a highly shared variant cluster likely a sequencing artifact.

The CDR3 has 13 residues. Trimming took 3 bases from V and 2 from J; bases not matched to a gene: 0. Germline CDR1 MDHEN, CDR2 SYDVKM. The study ran its PCR with 60 Vbeta and 13 Jbeta primers. Sequencing was performed with immunoSEQ multiplex PCR; in TCRdb, only in-frame clones are kept and a portion is missing. This sample has 100,000 to 150,000 clones; roughly 71% occur once, and the top ten carry around 4%. This clone showed up just once. As yet, its antigen is unknown. The TCR originated in a woman aged 45-60 years in good health and CMV-seropositive. This chain joins TRBV28 and TRBJ1-2; 7 bases are a match to TRBD1. The sample consisted of PBMCs. CDR3 residues: CASSLDRNYGYTF. The CDR3 DNA follows: TGTGCCAGCAGTTTGGACAGGAACTATGGCTACACCTTC.